These 22 T cell receptor beta chains originate from one sample sequenced in a study of blood T cell repertoires in COVID-19. Data came from immunoSEQ multiplex PCR; TCRdb stores just in-frame clones and leaves some out. The sample yields approximately 100,000 clones, approximately 80% seen once. Material: peripheral blood. These TCRs come from a man aged 70-80 years with active or convalescent COVID-19.

In its sample, this clone was seen a few times. The chain employs TRBV6-1 and TRBJ2-7, with a weak D call TRBD2 (6 bases). This CDR3 contains 16 residues. Germline CDR1 reads MNHNS; CDR2 reads SASEGT. The V gene lost 4 bases and the J gene lost 2 bases, with 18 bases spanning the gap. The CDR3 DNA reads TGTGCCAGCAGTGTCGCGACTAGTCAACCCACCTACGAGCAGTACTTC. This sequence encodes CASSVATSQPTYEQYF.

The chain recombines TRBV19 with TRBJ2-7; 9 bases line up with TRBD1. The CDR3 runs 14 residues. Germline V lookup: CDR1 LNHDA, CDR2 SQIVND (reference sequence). V lost 5 bases and J lost 2; bases outside the gene matches: 4. The DNA of the CDR3 is TGTGCCAGTAGTTTGGGGGACAGGGCCTACGAGCAGTACTTC. Translating it yields CASSLGDRAYEQYF.

CDR3 amino acids: CSVLSGYGYTF. In DNA, the CDR3 is TGCAGCGTTTTATCGGGCTATGGCTACACCTTC. The chain has TRBV29-1 and TRBJ1-2, with no clear D. CDR1 and CDR2 (germline): SQVTM, ANQGSEA. V dropped 5 bases and J dropped 4 bases, with 8 bases sitting between them. This CDR3 region has 11 residues.

The rearrangement links TRBV7-2 to TRBJ2-7; 13 bases match TRBD2. The CDR3 sequence is 16 residues long. Trimming at V came to 4 bases and at J to 6 bases, leaving 9 bases not matched to a gene. Germline V gene sequence: CDR1 SGHTA, CDR2 FQGNSA. The CDR3 nucleotides are TGTGCCAGCAGCTACGCCGGGACTAGCGGGGATGGCGAGCAGTACTTC. Its translation: CASSYAGTSGDGEQYF.

The rearrangement joins TRBV19 to TRBJ1-2; 8 bases agree with TRBD1. The CDR3 has 13 residues. The J segment lost 6 bases and the V segment lost 7 bases, leaving 7 bases of the junction unmatched. Per germline, CDR1 LNHDA and CDR2 SQIVND (reference sequence). This CDR3 reads CASTTQGGDGYTF. In DNA form, the CDR3 reads TGTGCCAGTACAACACAGGGGGGAGATGGCTACACCTTC. The full variable domain, in which reference TRBV19 and TRBJ1-2 provide the parts outside the CDR3, is DGGITQSPKYLFRKEGQNVTLSCEQNLNHDAMYWYRQDPGQGLRLIYYSQIVNDFQKGDIAEGYSVSREKKESFPLTVTSAQKNPTAFYLCASTTQGGDGYTFGSGTRLTVV.

J is TRBJ1-6 and V is TRBV4-3; D perhaps matches TRBD1 (6 bases). In germline, CDR1 is LGHNA, CDR2 YSLEER. The CDR3 contains 14 residues. Trimming cost V 6 bases and J 10 bases, with 16 bases left between them. CDR3 sequence (DNA): TGCGCCAGCAGAACGGGGGGGCCGGGATCACCCCTCCACTTT. Residues: CASRTGGPGSPLHF.

The chain joins TRBV14 to TRBJ2-1, with 8 bases lining up with TRBD1. CDR3 length: 15 amino acids. V was clipped by 4 bases and J by 1 base; unmatched bases: 3. CDR1 is SGHDN and CDR2 is FVKESK in the germline V gene. The CDR3 nucleotides read TGTGCCAGCAGCCTACAGGGGGGATCCTACAATGAGCAGTTCTTC. The encoded protein is CASSLQGGSYNEQFF. Together with reference TRBV14 and TRBJ2-1, the CDR3 gives the full variable domain: EAGVTQFPSHSVIEKGQTVTLRCDPISGHDNLYWYRRVMGKEIKFLLHFVKESKQDESGMPNNRFLAERTGGTYSTLKVQPAELEDSGVYFCASSLQGGSYNEQFFGPGTRLTVL.

This rearrangement joins TRBV30 to TRBJ1-2; possible D gene TRBD1, 5 bases. The V and J ends lost 3 bases and 2 bases respectively, with 13 bases between them. Germline-derived CDR1 and CDR2 are GTSNPN and SVGIG (reference sequence). The CDR3 runs 14 residues. The CDR3 coding sequence is TGTGCCTGGAGCACGGGGGGTTCAAACTATGGCTACACCTTC. Translation: CAWSTGGSNYGYTF.

The chain recombines TRBV3-1 (or the pseudogene TRBV3-2) with TRBJ2-3, with TRBD1 as a possible D gene (5 bases). The CDR3 totals 16 residues. The V and J ends lost 1 base and 5 bases respectively, with 16 bases between them. The germline CDR1 and CDR2 sequences are LGHDT and YNNKEL (reference sequence). CDR3 region: CASSQALGLGQDTQYF. The CDR3 nucleotides are TGTGCCAGCAGCCAAGCTTTGGGGCTAGGTCAAGATACGCAGTATTTT.

This chain uses TRBV19 with TRBJ1-5; 8 nucleotides line up with TRBD1. The CDR3 consists of 17 residues. The junction had 15 bases not matched to a gene; V was cut back by 4 bases and J by 7 bases. Germline lookup yields CDR1 LNHDA and CDR2 SQIVND (reference sequence). CDR3 amino acids: CASSSKRTGTRTQPQHF. In DNA form, the CDR3 reads TGTGCCAGTAGTAGCAAGAGGACAGGGACACGTACCCAGCCCCAGCATTTT.

The chain recombines TRBV2 with TRBJ1-2; weak D call: TRBD1 (5 bases). This CDR3 has 13 residues. The V end lost 8 bases, the J end lost 2 bases, and 12 bases lay between the germline ends. Germline CDR1 SNHLY, CDR2 FYNNEI. In DNA, the CDR3 is TGTGCCAGCTCCCAACAGGCAAACTATGGCTACACCTTC. Protein product: CASSQQANYGYTF.

This rearrangement joins TRBV12-5 to TRBJ1-6; D might be TRBD1 (5 bases). The germline V gene has CDR1 LGHNT and CDR2 FRNRAP. This CDR3 is built from 17 residues. V lost 0 bases to trimming and J lost 7 bases, with 16 bases between them. CDR3 nucleotide sequence: TGTGCTAGTGGTTTGGTGGCCTCCCGGGACTCCAATTCACCCCTCCACTTT. Translating gives CASGLVASRDSNSPLHF. Using reference TRBV12-5 and TRBJ1-6 for the parts outside the CDR3, the full variable domain is DARVTQTPRHKVTEMGQEVTMRCQPILGHNTVFWYRQTMMQGLELLAYFRNRAPLDDSGMPKDRFSAEMPDATLATLKIQPSEPRDSAVYFCASGLVASRDSNSPLHFGNGTRLTVT.

This chain connects TRBV6-1 to TRBJ1-2; TRBD1 is a possible D gene (5 bases). V gave up 8 bases and J gave up 2 bases, with 15 bases separating them. In germline, CDR1 is MNHNS, CDR2 SASEGT. The CDR3 spans 14 residues. This CDR3 reads CASRNSDRNYGYTF. The CDR3 coding sequence is TGTGCCAGCCGTAACTCCGACAGAAACTATGGCTACACCTTC.

CDR3 bases: TGTGCCAGCAGCTTAGGTGGACAGACTCTTGGAGCTTTCTTT. This gives the protein CASSLGGQTLGAFF. The genes are TRBV7-9 and TRBJ1-1, with a weak D call TRBD1 (6 bases). The germline V and J ends were trimmed by 1 base and 10 bases, with 16 bases remaining between them. Germline CDR1 SEHNR, CDR2 FQNEAQ (reference sequence). The CDR3 sequence is 14 residues long.

A remark on this clone: Other DNA sequences in this specimen translate into the identical CDR3. This chain joins TRBV3-1 (or the pseudogene TRBV3-2) and TRBJ2-5; D possibly corresponds to TRBD2 (5 bases). Germline V gene data show CDR1 as LGHDT and CDR2 as YNNKEL (reference sequence). The CDR3 runs 13 residues. V gave up 1 base and J gave up 2 bases, with 5 bases separating them. The CDR3 DNA reads as TGTGCCAGCAGCCAAGGCGGGCAAGAGACCCAGTACTTC. Its protein product is CASSQGGQETQYF.

V and J are TRBV30 and TRBJ1-2; D not certain. V lost 2 bases and J lost 6, with 10 bases in between. CDR3 size: 12 residues. Germline V gene data show CDR1 as GTSNPN and CDR2 as SVGIG (reference sequence). The CDR3 nucleotides are TGTGCCTGGAGTCCCCACTCGAATGGCTACACCTTC. Its translation: CAWSPHSNGYTF.

The chain joins TRBV6-1 to TRBJ2-2; 13 positions match TRBD2. The length of the CDR3 is 16 residues. V gave up 6 bases and J gave up 7 bases; unmatched junction bases: 8. Germline CDR1 reads MNHNS; CDR2 reads SASEGT. DNA of the CDR3: TGTGCCAGCAGAGAACTAGCGGGGGGGCCTATCGGGGAGCTGTTTTTT. Translation gives CASRELAGGPIGELFF.

V is TRBV10-2 and J is TRBJ2-7; D perhaps matches TRBD2 (6 bases). This CDR3 spans 15 amino acids. Germline V gene lookup returns CDR1 WSHSY and CDR2 SAAADI. The V and J ends lost 3 bases and 2 bases respectively, with 14 bases between them. The CDR3, as DNA: TGCGCCAGCAGTGACCCCAGGGCGGGGACCTACGAGCAGTACTTC. As protein: CASSDPRAGTYEQYF.

The rearrangement joins TRBV6-5 to TRBJ1-2; 7 bases match TRBD1. Germline-derived CDR1 and CDR2 are MNHEY and SVGAGI. V lost 6 bases and J lost 6; bases outside the gene matches: 7. The CDR3 contains 13 residues. CDR3 protein: CASRRQGRHGYTF. As DNA, the CDR3 is TGTGCCAGCAGAAGACAGGGAAGGCATGGCTACACCTTC.

V and J are TRBV5-1 and TRBJ2-7; TRBD2 is a possible D gene (6 bases). The germline V gene encodes CDR1 SGHRS and CDR2 YFSETQ. The CDR3 is 13 amino acids. Trimming pared 3 bases from V and 0 bases from J, leaving 7 bases between. As DNA, the CDR3 is TGCGCCAGCAGCTGGGACTCCTCCTACGAGCAGTACTTC. Its protein product is CASSWDSSYEQYF.

The V and J genes are TRBV2 and TRBJ2-7, with TRBD1 as a possible D gene (6 bases). The CDR3 is 12 residues long. The germline V gene has CDR1 SNHLY and CDR2 FYNNEI. V was pared by 11 bases and J by 0 bases, with 11 bases between. For the CDR3, the DNA is TGTGCCGGCCGGGACAACTCCTACGAGCAGTACTTC. Protein product: CAGRDNSYEQYF. The whole variable domain, remainder taken from reference TRBV2 and TRBJ2-7, is EPEVTQTPSHQVTQMGQEVILRCVPISNHLYFYWYRQILGQKVEFLVSFYNNEISEKSEIFDDQFSVERPDGSNFTLKIRSTKLEDSAMYFCAGRDNSYEQYFGPGTRLTVT.

The rearrangement joins TRBV14 to TRBJ2-7, with D perhaps matching TRBD1 (6 bases). The CDR3 runs to 13 residues. Germline CDR1 reads SGHDN; CDR2 reads FVKESK. V was cut by 3 bases and J by 4 bases, with 10 bases left in between. The CDR3 reads CASSHDTGYEQYF. In DNA form, the CDR3 reads TGTGCCAGCAGCCATGACACAGGGTACGAGCAGTACTTC.